This T cell receptor beta chain was recovered during a study of cytomegalovirus exposure and HLA in healthy donors. General study findings and limits: Later work associated roughly 17,000 TCR beta sequences with HLA alleles at 0.05 false discovery rate. Cytomegalovirus-associated status was assigned to 164 TCR beta chains. Reportedly, a later analysis found an Asian-associated ancestry cluster had fewer N-insertions than the approximately 670-donor mean. In a later analysis, TCR beta V- and J-gene trimming showed a link to a missense DCLRE1C variant.

The PCR ran on 60 Vbeta and 13 Jbeta primers. The assay was immunoSEQ multiplex PCR, and TCRdb's table has in-frame clones only and misses some. This table holds 100,000 to 150,000 clones, 60% to 85% found once. CDR1 is SGHDN, CDR2 FVKESK, per germline. The CDR3 contains 17 residues. J gave up 0 bases and V 2 bases, and 2 bases lay outside the gene matches. Concerning this clone itself: Its target is unknown.

Sequencing used PBMCs. The sequence was obtained from a human donor in good health. The chain carries TRBV14 and TRBJ1-4, with 11 bases aligning to TRBD1. CDR3 DNA: TGTGCCAGCAGCCAATGGGACAGGGGGTCAACTAATGAAAAACTGTTTTTT. As protein: CASSQWDRGSTNEKLFF.